This T cell receptor beta chain derives from a study of T cell responses to AZD1222 COVID-19 vaccine. Germline values: CDR1 SSHAT, CDR2 FNYEAQ (reference sequence). The CDR3 extends over 16 amino acids. V was clipped by 5 bases and J by 9 bases, with 23 bases between them. Some clones are missing from TCRdb's copy, which holds only in-frame ones; the method was immunoSEQ multiplex PCR. The sample has 80,000 or so clones, about 82% seen once. The V gene is TRBV7-7, the J gene TRBJ2-1; tentatively, D is TRBD2 (6 bases). The source of this sequence is an adult in good health. Source: peripheral blood, taken on day 0 of AZD1222 vaccination. The CDR3 DNA follows: TGTGCCAGCAGCCCAGCGATCACTTCGGGAGTCGGTGAGCAGTTCTTC. Translation: CASSPAITSGVGEQFF.